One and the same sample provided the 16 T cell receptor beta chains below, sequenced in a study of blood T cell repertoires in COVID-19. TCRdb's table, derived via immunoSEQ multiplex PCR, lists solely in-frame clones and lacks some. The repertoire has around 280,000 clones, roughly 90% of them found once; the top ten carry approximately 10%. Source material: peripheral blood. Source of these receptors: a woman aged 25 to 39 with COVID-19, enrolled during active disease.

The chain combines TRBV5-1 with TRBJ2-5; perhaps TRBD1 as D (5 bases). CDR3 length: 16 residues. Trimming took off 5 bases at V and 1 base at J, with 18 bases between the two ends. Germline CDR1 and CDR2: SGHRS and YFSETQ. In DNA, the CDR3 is TGCGCCAGCAGTTTCACGGGCCTAGGGGTCCAAGAGACCCAGTACTTC. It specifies CASSFTGLGVQETQYF. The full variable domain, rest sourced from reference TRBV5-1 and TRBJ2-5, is KAGVTQTPRYLIKTRGQQVTLSCSPISGHRSVSWYQQTPGQGLQFLFEYFSETQRNKGNFPGRFSGRQFSNSRSEMNVSTLELGDSALYLCASSFTGLGVQETQYFGPGTRLLVL.

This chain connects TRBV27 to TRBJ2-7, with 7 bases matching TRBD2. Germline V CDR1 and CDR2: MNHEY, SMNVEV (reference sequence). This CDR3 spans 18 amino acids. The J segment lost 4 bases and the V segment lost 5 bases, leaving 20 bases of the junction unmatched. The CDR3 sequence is CASSPNPQNSGLPYEQYF. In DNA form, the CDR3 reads TGTGCCAGCAGTCCCAACCCACAGAATTCGGGACTACCGTACGAGCAGTACTTC.

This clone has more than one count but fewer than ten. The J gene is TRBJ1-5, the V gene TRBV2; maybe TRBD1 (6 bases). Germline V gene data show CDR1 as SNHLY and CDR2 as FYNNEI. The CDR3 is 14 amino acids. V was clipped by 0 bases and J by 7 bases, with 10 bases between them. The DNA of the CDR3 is TGTGCCAGCAGTGAAGCTTTCAGGGGACAGCCCCAGCATTTT. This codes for CASSEAFRGQPQHF.

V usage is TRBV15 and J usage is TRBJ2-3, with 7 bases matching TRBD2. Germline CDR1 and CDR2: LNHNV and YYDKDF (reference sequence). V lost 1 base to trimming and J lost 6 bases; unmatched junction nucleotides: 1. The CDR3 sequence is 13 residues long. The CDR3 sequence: CATSRGGGDTQYF. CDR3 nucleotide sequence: TGTGCCACCAGCAGAGGGGGAGGGGATACGCAGTATTTT.

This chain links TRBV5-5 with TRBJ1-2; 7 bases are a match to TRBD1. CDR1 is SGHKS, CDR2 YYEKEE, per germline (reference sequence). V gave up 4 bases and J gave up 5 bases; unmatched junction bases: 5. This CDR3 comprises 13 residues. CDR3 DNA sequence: TGTGCCAGCAGCAACGGACAGGTGTATGGCTACACCTTC. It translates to CASSNGQVYGYTF.

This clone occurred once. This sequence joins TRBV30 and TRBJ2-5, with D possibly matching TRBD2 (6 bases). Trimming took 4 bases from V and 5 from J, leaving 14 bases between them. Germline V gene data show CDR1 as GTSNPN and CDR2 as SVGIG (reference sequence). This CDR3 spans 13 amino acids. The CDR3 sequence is CAWNPTGAETQYF. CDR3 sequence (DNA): TGTGCCTGGAATCCGACGGGAGCGGAGACCCAGTACTTC.

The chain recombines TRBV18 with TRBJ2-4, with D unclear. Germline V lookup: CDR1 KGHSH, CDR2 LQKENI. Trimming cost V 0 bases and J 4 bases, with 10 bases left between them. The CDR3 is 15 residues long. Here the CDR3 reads CASSPPSNLKNIQYF. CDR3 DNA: TGTGCCAGCTCACCACCTTCGAACTTAAAAAACATTCAGTACTTC.

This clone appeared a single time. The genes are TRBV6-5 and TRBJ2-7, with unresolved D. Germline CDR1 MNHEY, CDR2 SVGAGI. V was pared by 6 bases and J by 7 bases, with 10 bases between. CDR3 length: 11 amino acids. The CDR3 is CASSEPWEQYF. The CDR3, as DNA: TGTGCCAGCAGCGAGCCTTGGGAGCAGTACTTC.

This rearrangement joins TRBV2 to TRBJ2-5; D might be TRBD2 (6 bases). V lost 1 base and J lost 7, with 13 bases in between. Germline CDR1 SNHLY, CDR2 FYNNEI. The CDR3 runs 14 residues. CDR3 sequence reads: CASSEVGGAGTQYF. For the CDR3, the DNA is TGTGCCAGCAGTGAAGTCGGAGGGGCCGGGACCCAGTACTTC. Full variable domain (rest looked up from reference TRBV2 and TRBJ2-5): EPEVTQTPSHQVTQMGQEVILRCVPISNHLYFYWYRQILGQKVEFLVSFYNNEISEKSEIFDDQFSVERPDGSNFTLKIRSTKLEDSAMYFCASSEVGGAGTQYFGPGTRLLVL.

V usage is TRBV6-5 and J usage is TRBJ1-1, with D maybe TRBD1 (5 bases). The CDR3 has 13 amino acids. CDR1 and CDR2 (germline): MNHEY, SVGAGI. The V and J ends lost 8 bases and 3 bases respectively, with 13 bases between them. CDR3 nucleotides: TGTGCCAGCGGGCGGGAGGGGTACACTGAAGCTTTCTTT. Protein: CASGREGYTEAFF.

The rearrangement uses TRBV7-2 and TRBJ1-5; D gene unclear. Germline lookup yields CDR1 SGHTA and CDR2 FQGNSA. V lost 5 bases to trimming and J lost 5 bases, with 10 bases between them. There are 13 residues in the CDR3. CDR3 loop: CASSRGPDQPQHF. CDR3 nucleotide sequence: TGTGCCAGCAGCAGAGGGCCAGATCAGCCCCAGCATTTT.

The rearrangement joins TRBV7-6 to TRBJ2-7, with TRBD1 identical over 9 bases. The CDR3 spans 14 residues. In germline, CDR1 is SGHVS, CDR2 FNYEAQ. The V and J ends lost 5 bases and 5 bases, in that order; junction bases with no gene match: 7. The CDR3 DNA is TGTGCCAGCAGCAGTGCCGGGACAGGGAACGAGCAGTACTTC. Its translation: CASSSAGTGNEQYF.

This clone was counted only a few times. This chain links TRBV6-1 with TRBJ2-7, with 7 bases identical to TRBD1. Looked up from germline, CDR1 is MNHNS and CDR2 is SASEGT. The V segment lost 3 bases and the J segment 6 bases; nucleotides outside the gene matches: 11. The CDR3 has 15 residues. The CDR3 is CASSERQGLRAEQYF. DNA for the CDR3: TGTGCCAGCAGTGAGCGACAGGGCTTACGGGCCGAGCAGTACTTC.

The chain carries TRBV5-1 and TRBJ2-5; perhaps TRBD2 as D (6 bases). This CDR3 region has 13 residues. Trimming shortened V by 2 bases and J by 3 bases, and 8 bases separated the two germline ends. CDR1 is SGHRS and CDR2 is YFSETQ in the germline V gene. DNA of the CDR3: TGCGCCAGCAGCTTACTAGCAGAAGAGACCCAGTACTTC. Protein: CASSLLAEETQYF.

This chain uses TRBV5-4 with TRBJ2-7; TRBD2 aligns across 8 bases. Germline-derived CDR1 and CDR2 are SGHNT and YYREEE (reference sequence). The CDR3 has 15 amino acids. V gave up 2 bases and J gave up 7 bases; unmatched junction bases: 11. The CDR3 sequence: CASSFRSGGTGEQYF. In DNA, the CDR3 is TGTGCCAGCAGCTTCAGATCGGGAGGGACTGGGGAGCAGTACTTC.

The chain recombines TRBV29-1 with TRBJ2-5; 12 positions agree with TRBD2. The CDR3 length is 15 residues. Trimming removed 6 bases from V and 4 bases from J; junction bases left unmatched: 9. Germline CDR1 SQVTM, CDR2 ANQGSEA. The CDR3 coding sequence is TGCAGCGTCCCCGAGACTAGCGGGAGTCCAGAGACCCAGTACTTC. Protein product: CSVPETSGSPETQYF.